This TCR beta chain was documented in a study of blood T cells in healthy people across ages. The overall study: Capturing about one barcoded beta molecule per two T cells was achieved by template switching. Regarding the study as a whole: Per-million-T-cell TCR beta diversity fell roughly linearly with age.

With regard to this clonotype: Antigen unknown.

Sample-barcoded 5' priming and a J-beta primer mix drove a second PCR of roughly 6 to 12 cycles. TCRdb recomputed calls from the 5' RACE reads with MiXCR, one row per CDR3 protein. The sample consists of around 2 million distinct CDR3 sequences, 35% to 50% of them appearing once. The CDR3 has 13 amino acids. V was trimmed by 8 bases and J by 9 bases, leaving 20 bases between them. Looked up from germline, CDR1 is SGHVS and CDR2 is FNYEAQ. The rearrangement links TRBV7-6 to TRBJ2-7; no definite D call. The origin of this receptor is a human donor in good health. The sample taken for sequencing was blood. The CDR3 region is CASLGPLSRRQYF. CDR3 in DNA: TGTGCCAGCTTAGGACCACTTTCTAGGAGGCAGTACTTC.